A single TCR beta chain is shown here with its context. Its antigen is unidentified. Trimming removed 6 bases from V and 2 bases from J; junction bases left unmatched: 11. CDR1 is SGHRS, CDR2 YFSETQ, per germline. The CDR3 runs to 16 residues. The data were produced by immunoSEQ multiplex PCR, yet TCRdb's version contains in-frame clones alone and is incomplete. Found here are about 190,000 clones, 90% to 95% of them singletons; the top ten hold roughly 9.2%. The sample originates from a study of T cell responses to AZD1222 COVID-19 vaccine. General study results and limits: Dominant CD4 TCR responses targeted spike regions 160-218 and 743-854.

The chain carries TRBV5-1 and TRBJ2-3; 8 nucleotides match TRBD1. This clonotype was obtained from an adult in good health. The source was peripheral blood, collected on day 0 of AZD1222 vaccination. CDR3 nucleotide sequence: TGCGCCAGCACCAACGGGATGGGACAGGTCACAGATACGCAGTATTTT. Its translation: CASTNGMGQVTDTQYF.